This T cell receptor beta chain was sequenced during a study of multiple sclerosis patients with progressive multifocal leukoencephalopathy. Clones were sequenced by immunoSEQ multiplex PCR, and TCRdb holds only the in-frame ones, with some missing. The sample lists 30,000 or so clones, roughly 87% occurring once. Time point of the sample: time of PML onset. JC virus DNA in cerebrospinal fluid confirmed the PML diagnosis. Sequencing used PBMCs, obtained from a patient treated with natalizumab. The TCR originated in a human donor with progressive multifocal leukoencephalopathy.

The CDR3 spells CASSPSDQYEQYF. The CDR3 region has the DNA TGTGCCAGCAGTCCCTCGGATCAGTACGAGCAGTACTTC. The chain joins TRBV28 to TRBJ2-7; D unclear. CDR1 and CDR2 from the germline V gene are MDHEN and SYDVKM. The CDR3 is 13 amino acids. V shed 5 bases and J shed 4 bases, with 12 bases lying between them.